This T cell receptor beta chain derives from a study of T-cell reconstitution after alpha-beta-depleted transplantation in children. Study observations and caveats: Surviving recipient cells, namely T cells and thymic progenitors, were the source of high day-60 TCRbeta diversity in some patients. T-cell numbers and diversity one year post-transplant derived largely from freshly generated T cells. Reportedly, only several hundred clones from non-depleted graft cells drove alpha-beta T-cell counts at about two months.

This clonotype was seen a handful of times. Its antigen is not known. Unique molecular identifiers featured in how the TCRbeta library was prepared. In TCRdb, the PCR reads were re-called with MiXCR into one record per CDR3 protein. The top ten hold roughly 10% of the sample, which has 95,000 to 150,000 distinct CDR3 sequences, roughly 23% seen once. This TCR was recovered from a male patient between 2 and 10 years old who had a stem cell transplant for chronic granulomatous disease, so the T cells may come from the graft donor. Sample: PBMCs, mostly from graft donor cells, taken 180 days after TCRalphabeta/CD19-depleted stem cell transplant.

CDR3 protein: CSARGQGEKTQYF. The CDR3 nucleotides are TGCAGTGCTAGAGGACAGGGGGAAAAGACCCAGTACTTC. This chain links TRBV20-1 with TRBJ2-5, with TRBD1 matching over 9 bases. Germline CDR1 DFQATT, CDR2 SNEGSKA (reference sequence). This CDR3 has 13 residues. Trimming removed 1 base from V and 6 bases from J; junction bases left unmatched: 3.